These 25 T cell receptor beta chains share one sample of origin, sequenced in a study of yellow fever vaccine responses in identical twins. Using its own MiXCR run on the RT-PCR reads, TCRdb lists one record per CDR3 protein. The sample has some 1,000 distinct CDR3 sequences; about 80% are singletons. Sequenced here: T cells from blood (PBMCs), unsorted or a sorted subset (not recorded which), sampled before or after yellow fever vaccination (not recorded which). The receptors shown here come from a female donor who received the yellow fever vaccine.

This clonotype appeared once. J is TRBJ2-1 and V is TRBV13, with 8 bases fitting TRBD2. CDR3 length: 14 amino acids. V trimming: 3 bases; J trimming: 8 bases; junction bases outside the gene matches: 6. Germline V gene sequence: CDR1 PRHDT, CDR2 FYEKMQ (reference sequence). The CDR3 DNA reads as TGTGCCAGCAGCTTTTTAACTAGCGGCGATGAGCAGTTCTTC. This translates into CASSFLTSGDEQFF.

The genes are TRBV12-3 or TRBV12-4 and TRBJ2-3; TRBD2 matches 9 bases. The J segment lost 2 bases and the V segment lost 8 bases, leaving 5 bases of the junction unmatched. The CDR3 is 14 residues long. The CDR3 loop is CASGGGGATDTQYF. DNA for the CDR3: TGTGCCAGCGGAGGCGGGGGGGCCACAGATACGCAGTATTTT.

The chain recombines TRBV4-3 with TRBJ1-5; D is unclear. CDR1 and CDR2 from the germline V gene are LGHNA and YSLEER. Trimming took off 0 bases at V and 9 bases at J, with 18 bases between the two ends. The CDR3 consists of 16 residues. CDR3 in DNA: TGCGCCAGCAGCCAAGATCTAGAGGTGGGGTTTCTGCCCCAGCATTTT. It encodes CASSQDLEVGFLPQHF.

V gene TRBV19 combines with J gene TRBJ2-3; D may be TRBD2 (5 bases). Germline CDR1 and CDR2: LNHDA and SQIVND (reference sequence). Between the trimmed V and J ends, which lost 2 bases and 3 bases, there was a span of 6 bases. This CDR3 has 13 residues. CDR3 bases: TGTGCCAGTAGTATATGGACTACAGATACGCAGTATTTT. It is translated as CASSIWTTDTQYF. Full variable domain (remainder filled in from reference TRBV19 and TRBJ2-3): DGGITQSPKYLFRKEGQNVTLSCEQNLNHDAMYWYRQDPGQGLRLIYYSQIVNDFQKGDIAEGYSVSREKKESFPLTVTSAQKNPTAFYLCASSIWTTDTQYFGPGTRLTVL.

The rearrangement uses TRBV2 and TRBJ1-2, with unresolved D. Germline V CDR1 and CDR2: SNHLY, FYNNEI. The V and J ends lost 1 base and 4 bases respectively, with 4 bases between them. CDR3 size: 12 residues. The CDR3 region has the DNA TGTGCCAGCAGTGAAGGGCGCTATGGCTACACCTTC. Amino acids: CASSEGRYGYTF. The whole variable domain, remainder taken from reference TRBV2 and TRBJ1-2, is EPEVTQTPSHQVTQMGQEVILRCVPISNHLYFYWYRQILGQKVEFLVSFYNNEISEKSEIFDDQFSVERPDGSNFTLKIRSTKLEDSAMYFCASSEGRYGYTFGSGTRLTVV.

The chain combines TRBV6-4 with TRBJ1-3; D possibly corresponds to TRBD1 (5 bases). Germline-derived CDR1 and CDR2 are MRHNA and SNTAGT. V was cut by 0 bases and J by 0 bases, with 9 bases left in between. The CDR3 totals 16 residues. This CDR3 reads CASSDSPGPSGNTIYF. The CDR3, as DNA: TGTGCCAGCAGTGACTCGCCAGGGCCCTCTGGAAACACCATATATTTT.

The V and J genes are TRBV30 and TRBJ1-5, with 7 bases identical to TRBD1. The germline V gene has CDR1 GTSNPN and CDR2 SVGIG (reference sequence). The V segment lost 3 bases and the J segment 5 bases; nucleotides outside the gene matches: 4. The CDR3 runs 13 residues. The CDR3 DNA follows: TGTGCCTGGAGGAACAGGGGAGATCAGCCCCAGCATTTT. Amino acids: CAWRNRGDQPQHF.

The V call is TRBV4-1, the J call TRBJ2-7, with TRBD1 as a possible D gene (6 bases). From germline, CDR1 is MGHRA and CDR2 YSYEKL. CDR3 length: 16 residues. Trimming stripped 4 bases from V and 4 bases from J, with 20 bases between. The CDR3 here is CASSLGGPAFPYEQYF. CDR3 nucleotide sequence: TGCGCCAGCAGCCTTGGGGGCCCCGCCTTCCCATACGAGCAGTACTTC.

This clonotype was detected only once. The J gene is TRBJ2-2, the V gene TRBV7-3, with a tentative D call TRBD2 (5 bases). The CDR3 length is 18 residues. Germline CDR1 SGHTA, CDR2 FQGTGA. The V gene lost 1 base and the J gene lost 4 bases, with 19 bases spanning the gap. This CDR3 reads CASSLKSGLYLSTGELFF. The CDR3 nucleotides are TGTGCCAGCAGCTTAAAGTCCGGACTTTACCTTAGCACCGGGGAGCTGTTTTTT. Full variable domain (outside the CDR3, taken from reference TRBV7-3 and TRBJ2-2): GAGVSQTPSNKVTEKGKYVELRCDPISGHTALYWYRQSLGQGPEFLIYFQGTGAADDSGLPNDRFFAVRPEGSVSTLKIQRTERGDSAVYLCASSLKSGLYLSTGELFFGEGSRLTVL.

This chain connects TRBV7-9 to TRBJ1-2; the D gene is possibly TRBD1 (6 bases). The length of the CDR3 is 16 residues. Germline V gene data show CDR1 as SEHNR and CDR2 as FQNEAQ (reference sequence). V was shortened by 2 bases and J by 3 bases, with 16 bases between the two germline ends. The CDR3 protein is CASSLRGQGLHYGYTF. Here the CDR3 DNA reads TGTGCCAGCAGCTTAAGGGGCCAGGGGCTTCACTATGGCTACACCTTC. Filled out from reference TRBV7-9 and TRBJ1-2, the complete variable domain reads DTGVSQNPRHKITKRGQNVTFRCDPISEHNRLYWYRQTLGQGPEFLTYFQNEAQLEKSRLLSDRFSAERPKGSFSTLEIQRTEQGDSAMYLCASSLRGQGLHYGYTFGSGTRLTVV.

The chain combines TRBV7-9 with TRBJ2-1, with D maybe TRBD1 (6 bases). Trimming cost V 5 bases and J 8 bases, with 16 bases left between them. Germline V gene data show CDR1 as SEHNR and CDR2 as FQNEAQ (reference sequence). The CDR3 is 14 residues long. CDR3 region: CASSPDRIFYEQFF. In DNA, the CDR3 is TGTGCCAGCAGCCCCGACAGGATCTTCTATGAGCAGTTCTTC.

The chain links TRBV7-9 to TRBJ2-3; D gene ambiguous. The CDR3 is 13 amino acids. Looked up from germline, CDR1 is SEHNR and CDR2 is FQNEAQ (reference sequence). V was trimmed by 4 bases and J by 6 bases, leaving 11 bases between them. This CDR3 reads CASSYSQRDTQYF. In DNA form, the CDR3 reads TGTGCCAGCAGCTACAGCCAACGGGATACGCAGTATTTT.

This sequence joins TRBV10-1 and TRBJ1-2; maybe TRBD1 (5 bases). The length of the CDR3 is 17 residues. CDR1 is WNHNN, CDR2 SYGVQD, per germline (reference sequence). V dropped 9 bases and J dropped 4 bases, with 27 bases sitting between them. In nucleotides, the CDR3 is TGCGCCAGTCCGTGGGGCTTAGGTGCGTCAGCCATCTATGGCTACACCTTC. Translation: CASPWGLGASAIYGYTF.

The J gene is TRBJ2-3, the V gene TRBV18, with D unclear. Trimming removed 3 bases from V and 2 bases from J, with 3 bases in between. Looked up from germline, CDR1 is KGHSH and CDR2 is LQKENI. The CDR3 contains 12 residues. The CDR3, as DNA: TGTGCCAGCTCACCGAACACAGATACGCAGTATTTT. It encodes CASSPNTDTQYF.

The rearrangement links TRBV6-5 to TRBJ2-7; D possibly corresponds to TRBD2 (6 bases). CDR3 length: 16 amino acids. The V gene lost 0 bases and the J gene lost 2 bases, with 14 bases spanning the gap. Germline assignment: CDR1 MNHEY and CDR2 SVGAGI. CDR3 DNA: TGTGCCAGCAGTTACTCGTTCGGGGGTAGGACCTACGAGCAGTACTTC. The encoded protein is CASSYSFGGRTYEQYF.

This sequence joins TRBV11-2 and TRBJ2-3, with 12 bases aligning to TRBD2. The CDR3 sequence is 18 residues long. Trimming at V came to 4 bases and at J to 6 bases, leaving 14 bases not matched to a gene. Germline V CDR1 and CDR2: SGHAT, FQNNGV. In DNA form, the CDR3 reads TGTGCCAGCAGCTACTATAACCTAGCGGGGGGGGGGGTGGATACGCAGTATTTT. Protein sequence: CASSYYNLAGGGVDTQYF.

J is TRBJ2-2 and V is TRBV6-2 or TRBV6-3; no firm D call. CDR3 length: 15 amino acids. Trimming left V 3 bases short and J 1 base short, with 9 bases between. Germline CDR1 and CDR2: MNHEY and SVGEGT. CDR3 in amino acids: CASSYLGMNTGELFF. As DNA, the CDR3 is TGTGCCAGCAGTTATTTGGGAATGAACACCGGGGAGCTGTTTTTT.

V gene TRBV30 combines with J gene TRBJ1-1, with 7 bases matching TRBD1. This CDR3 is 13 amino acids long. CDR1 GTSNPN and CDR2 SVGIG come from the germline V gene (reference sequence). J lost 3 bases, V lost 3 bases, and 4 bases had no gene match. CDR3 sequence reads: CAWSVTGDTEAFF. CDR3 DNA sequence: TGTGCCTGGAGCGTAACAGGGGACACTGAAGCTTTCTTT.

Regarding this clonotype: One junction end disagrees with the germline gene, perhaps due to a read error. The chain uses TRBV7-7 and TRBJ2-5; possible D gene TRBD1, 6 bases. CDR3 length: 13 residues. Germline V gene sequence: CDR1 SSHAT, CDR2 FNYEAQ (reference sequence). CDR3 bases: TGTGCTAGCAGCCGTCCAGGGGTAGAGACCCAGTACTTC. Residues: CASSRPGVETQYF.

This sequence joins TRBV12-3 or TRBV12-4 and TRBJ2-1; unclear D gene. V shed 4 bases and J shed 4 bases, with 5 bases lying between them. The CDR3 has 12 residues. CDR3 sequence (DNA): TGTGCCAGCAGTTCTCCGTACAATGAGCAGTTCTTC. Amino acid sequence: CASSSPYNEQFF.

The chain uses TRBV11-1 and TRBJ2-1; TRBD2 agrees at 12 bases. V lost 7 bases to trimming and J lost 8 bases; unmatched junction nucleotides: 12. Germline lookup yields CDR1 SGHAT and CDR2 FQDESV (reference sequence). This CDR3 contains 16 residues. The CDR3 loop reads CASTGLAGMFTHEQFF. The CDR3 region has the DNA TGTGCCAGCACTGGACTAGCGGGGATGTTTACTCATGAGCAGTTCTTC.

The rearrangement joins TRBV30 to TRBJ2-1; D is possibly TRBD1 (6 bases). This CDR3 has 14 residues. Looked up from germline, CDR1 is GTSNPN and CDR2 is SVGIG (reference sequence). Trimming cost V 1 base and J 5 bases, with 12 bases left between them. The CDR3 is CAWSAGEFDNEQFF. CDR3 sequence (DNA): TGTGCCTGGAGTGCAGGGGAGTTTGACAATGAGCAGTTCTTC.

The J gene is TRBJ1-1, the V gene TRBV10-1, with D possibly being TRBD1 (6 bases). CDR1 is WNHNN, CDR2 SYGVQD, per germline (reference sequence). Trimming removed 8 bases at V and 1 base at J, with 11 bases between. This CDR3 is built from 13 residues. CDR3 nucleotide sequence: TGCGCCAGCTCCAGGGGTTGGAACACTGAAGCTTTCTTT. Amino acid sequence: CASSRGWNTEAFF.

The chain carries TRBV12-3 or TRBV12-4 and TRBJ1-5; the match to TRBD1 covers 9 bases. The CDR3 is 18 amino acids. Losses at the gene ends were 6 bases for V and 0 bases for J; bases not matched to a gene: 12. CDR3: CASSNRDRVHYSNQPQHF. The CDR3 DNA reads TGTGCCAGCAGCAACCGGGACAGGGTTCATTATAGCAATCAGCCCCAGCATTTT.

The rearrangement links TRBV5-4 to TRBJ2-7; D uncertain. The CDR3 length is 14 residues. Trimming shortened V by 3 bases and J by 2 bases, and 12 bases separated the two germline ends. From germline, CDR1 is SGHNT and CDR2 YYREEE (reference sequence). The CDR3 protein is CASSSYDGAYEQYF. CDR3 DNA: TGTGCCAGCAGCTCGTACGACGGAGCCTACGAGCAGTACTTC.